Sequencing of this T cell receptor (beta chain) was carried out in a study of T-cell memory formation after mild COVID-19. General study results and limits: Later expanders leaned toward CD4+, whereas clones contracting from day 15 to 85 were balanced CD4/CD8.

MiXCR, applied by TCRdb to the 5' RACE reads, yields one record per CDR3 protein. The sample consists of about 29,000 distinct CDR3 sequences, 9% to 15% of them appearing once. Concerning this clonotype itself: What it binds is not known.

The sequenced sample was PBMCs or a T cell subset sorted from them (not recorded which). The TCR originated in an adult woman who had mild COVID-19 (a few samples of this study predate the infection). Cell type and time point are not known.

CDR3 coding DNA: TGTGCCAGCAGCTTTTTGTCTTCCCCCAGGGGGATTTACGAGCAGTACTTC. Protein: CASSFLSSPRGIYEQYF. The chain links TRBV5-4 to TRBJ2-7; 7 bases align to TRBD1. The CDR3 runs to 17 residues. Trimming took 2 bases from V and 4 from J; bases not matched to a gene: 15. Germline CDR1 SGHNT, CDR2 YYREEE (reference sequence).